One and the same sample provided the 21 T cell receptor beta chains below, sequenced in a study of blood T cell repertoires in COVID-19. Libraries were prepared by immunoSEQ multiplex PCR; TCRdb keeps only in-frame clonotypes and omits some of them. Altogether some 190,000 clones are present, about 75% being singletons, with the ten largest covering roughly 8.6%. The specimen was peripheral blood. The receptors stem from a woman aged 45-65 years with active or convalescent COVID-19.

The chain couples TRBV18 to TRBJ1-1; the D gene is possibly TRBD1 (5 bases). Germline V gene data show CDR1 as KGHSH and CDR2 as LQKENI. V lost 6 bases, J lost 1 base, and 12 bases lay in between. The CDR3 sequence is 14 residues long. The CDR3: CASSFDSRNTEAFF. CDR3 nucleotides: TGTGCCAGCTCCTTCGACAGCAGGAACACTGAAGCTTTCTTT.

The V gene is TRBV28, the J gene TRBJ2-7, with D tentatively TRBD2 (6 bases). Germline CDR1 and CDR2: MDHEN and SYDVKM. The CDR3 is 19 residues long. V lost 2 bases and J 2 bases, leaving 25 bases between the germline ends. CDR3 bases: TGTGCCAGCAGTTTAGAGGAGCGGTGGAGGGGCCCCCCTACCTACGAGCAGTACTTC. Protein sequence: CASSLEERWRGPPTYEQYF.

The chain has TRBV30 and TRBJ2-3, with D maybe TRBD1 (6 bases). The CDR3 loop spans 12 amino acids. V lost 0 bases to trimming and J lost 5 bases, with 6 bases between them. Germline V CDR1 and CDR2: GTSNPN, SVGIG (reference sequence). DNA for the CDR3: TGTGCCTGGAGTGTAGGGGGAGATACGCAGTATTTT. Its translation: CAWSVGGDTQYF.

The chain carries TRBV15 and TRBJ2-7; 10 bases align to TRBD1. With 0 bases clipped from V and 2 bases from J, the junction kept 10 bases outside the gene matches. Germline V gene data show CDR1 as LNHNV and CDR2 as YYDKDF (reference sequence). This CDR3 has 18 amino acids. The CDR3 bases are TGTGCCACCAGCAGAGATGGGACAGGGGTTCAGTTCACCTACGAGCAGTACTTC. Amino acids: CATSRDGTGVQFTYEQYF.

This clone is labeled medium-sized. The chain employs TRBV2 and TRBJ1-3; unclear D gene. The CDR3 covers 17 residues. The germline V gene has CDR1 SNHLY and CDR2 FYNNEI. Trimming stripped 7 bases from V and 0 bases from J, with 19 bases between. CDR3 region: CASKADPGSYSGNTIYF. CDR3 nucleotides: TGTGCCAGCAAGGCGGATCCGGGGTCTTACTCTGGAAACACCATATATTTT.

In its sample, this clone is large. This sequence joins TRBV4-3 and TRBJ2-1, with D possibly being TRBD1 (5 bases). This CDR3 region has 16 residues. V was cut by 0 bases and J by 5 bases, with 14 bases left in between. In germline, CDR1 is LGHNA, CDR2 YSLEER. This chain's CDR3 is CASSQDSRALNNEQFF. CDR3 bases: TGCGCCAGCAGCCAAGATAGCAGGGCACTTAACAATGAGCAGTTCTTC.

CDR3 sequence (DNA): TGTGCCAGCAGTTACTCGGGGACAGGGATCGGCTACACCTTC. It encodes CASSYSGTGIGYTF. V gene TRBV6-5 combines with J gene TRBJ1-2; 9 nucleotides line up with TRBD1. Germline V gene data show CDR1 as MNHEY and CDR2 as SVGAGI. This CDR3 has 14 amino acids. V shed 0 bases and J 8 bases; nucleotides not matched to a gene: 4.

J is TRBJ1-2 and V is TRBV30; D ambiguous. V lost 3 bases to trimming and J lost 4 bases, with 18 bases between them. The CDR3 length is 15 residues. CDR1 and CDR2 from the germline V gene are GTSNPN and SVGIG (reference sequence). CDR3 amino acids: CAWSPPGLASYGYTF. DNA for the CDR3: TGTGCCTGGAGCCCCCCGGGCTTAGCGAGCTATGGCTACACCTTC.

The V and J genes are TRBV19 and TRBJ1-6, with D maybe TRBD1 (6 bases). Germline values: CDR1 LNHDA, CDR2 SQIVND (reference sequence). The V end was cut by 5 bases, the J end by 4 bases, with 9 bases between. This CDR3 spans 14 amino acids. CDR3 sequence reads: CASSPGVYNSPLHF. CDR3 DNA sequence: TGTGCCAGTAGTCCAGGGGTTTATAATTCACCCCTCCACTTT.

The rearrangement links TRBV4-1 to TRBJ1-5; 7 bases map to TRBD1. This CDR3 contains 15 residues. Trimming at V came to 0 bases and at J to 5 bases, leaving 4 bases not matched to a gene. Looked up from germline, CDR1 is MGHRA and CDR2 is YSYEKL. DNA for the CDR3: TGCGCCAGCAGCCAAGAGGGACAGATCCATCAGCCCCAGCATTTT. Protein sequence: CASSQEGQIHQPQHF.

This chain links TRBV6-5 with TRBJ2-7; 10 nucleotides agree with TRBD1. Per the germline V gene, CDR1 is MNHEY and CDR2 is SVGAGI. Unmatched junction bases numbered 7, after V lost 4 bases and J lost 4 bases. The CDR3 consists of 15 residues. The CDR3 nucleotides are TGTGCCAGCAGTTCCGGACAGGGGGGCGGTTACGAGCAGTACTTC. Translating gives CASSSGQGGGYEQYF.

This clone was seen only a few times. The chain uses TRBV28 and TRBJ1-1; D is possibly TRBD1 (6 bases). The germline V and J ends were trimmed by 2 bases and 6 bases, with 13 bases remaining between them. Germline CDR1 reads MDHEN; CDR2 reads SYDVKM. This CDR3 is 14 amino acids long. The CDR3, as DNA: TGTGCCAGCAGTTTAACAGGGCCCAACGCTGAAGCTTTCTTT. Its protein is CASSLTGPNAEAFF.

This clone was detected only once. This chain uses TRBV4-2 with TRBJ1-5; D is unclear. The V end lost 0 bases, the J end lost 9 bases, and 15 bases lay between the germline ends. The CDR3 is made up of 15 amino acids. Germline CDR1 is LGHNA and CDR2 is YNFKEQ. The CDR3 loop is CASSQDPTALSPQHF. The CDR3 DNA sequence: TGTGCCAGCAGCCAAGACCCGACTGCCCTATCGCCCCAGCATTTT.

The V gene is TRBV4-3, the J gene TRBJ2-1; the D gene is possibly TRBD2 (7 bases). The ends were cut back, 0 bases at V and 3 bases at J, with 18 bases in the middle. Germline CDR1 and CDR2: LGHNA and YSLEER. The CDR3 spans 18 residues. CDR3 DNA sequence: TGCGCCAGCAGCCAAGATCTCACCGGGGGCGGGGGCTACAATGAGCAGTTCTTC. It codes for CASSQDLTGGGGYNEQFF.

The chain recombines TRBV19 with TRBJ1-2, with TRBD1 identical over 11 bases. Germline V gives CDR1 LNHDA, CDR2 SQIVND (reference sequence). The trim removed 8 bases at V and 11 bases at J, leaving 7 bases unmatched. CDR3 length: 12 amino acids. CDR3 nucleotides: TGTGCCAGTGTGGACAGGGGGCGATGGTACACCTTC. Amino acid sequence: CASVDRGRWYTF.

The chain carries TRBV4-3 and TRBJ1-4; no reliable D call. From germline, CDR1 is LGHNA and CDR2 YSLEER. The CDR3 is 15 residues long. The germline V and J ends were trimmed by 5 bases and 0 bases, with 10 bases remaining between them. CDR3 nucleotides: TGCGCCAGCAGCACCAGTCGTGCAACTAATGAAAAACTGTTTTTT. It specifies CASSTSRATNEKLFF.

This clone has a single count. DNA for the CDR3: TGTGCCAGCAGTGACTCCGTGGCTAGCGGGGGTCGAGAGCAGTTCTTC. Protein: CASSDSVASGGREQFF. The chain employs TRBV6-4 and TRBJ2-1; 10 bases map to TRBD2. The CDR3 spans 16 residues. V lost 0 bases, J lost 10 bases, and 9 bases stayed unmatched. In germline, CDR1 is MRHNA, CDR2 SNTAGT.

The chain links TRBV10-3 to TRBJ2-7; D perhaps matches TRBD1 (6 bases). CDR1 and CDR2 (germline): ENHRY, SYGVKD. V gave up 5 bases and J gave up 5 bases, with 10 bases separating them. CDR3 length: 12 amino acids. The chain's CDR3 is CAISQPGDEQYF. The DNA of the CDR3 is TGTGCCATCAGTCAACCAGGGGACGAGCAGTACTTC.

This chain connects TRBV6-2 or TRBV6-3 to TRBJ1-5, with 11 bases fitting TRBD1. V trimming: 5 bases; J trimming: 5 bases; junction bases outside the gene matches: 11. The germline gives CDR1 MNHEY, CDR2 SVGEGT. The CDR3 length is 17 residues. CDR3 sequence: CASSPPNGQGADQPQHF. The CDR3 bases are TGTGCCAGCAGTCCACCGAACGGACAGGGGGCGGATCAGCCCCAGCATTTT.

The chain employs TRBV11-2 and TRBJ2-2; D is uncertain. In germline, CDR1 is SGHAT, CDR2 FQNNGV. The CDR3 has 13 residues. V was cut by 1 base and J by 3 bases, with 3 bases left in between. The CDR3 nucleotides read TGTGCCAGCAGCTTAGGAGACACCGGGGAGCTGTTTTTT. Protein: CASSLGDTGELFF.

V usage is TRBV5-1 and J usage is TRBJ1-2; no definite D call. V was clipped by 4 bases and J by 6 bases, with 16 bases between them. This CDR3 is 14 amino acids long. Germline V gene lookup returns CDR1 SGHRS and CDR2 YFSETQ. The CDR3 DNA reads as TGCGCCAGCAGCGGGATGGGGAGCGGGGATGGCTACACCTTC. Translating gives CASSGMGSGDGYTF. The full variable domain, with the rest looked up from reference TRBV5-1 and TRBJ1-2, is KAGVTQTPRYLIKTRGQQVTLSCSPISGHRSVSWYQQTPGQGLQFLFEYFSETQRNKGNFPGRFSGRQFSNSRSEMNVSTLELGDSALYLCASSGMGSGDGYTFGSGTRLTVV.